Listed below are T cell receptor beta chains from one sample, sequenced in a study of CD8 T cells in ankylosing spondylitis. TCRdb re-derived calls from the 5' RACE reads in MiXCR, one entry per CDR3 protein. The sample lists roughly 440,000 distinct CDR3 sequences; more than 15% were seen once. Sequencing was done on a sample of blood, either unsorted or a sorted T cell fraction (not recorded which). The receptors originated from a male donor with ankylosing spondylitis. The CDR3 runs from the conserved cysteine through the conserved F or W. Each record gives: D gene, clone size, J gene, V gene, CDR3 DNA, CDR3 protein. A D gene is named only where the DNA matches it firmly. Not every row has a clone size; where given, it reads once, few, many or a size class.

TRBD2	few	TRBJ2-7	TRBV4-2	TGTGCCAGCAGCCAAGCTAGCGGGGGGGCGTCCGAGCAGTACTTC	CASSQASGGASEQYF
TRBD1	-	TRBJ1-1	TRBV15	TGTGCCACCAGCAGAGTGGGGACAGGACGGAACACTGAAGCTTTCTTT	CATSRVGTGRNTEAFF
TRBD2	few	TRBJ2-2	TRBV7-9	TGTGCCAGCAGCGGGACTAGCGGGGGCACCGGGGAGCTGTTTTTT	CASSGTSGGTGELFF
TRBD1	many	TRBJ1-1	TRBV12-3/TRBV12-4	TGTGCCAGCAGTCGAGTACAGGGGATGGGCACTGAAGCTTTCTTT	CASSRVQGMGTEAFF
TRBD1	few	TRBJ2-7	TRBV7-8	TGTGCCAGCAGCTTAACCTTCGGACAGGGATTCCACGAGCAGTACTTC	CASSLTFGQGFHEQYF
-	-	TRBJ2-5	TRBV20-1	TGCAGTGCTAGCGGGCAGGGTGGTTCCCAAGAGACCCAGTACTTC	CSASGQGGSQETQYF
-	-	TRBJ1-4	TRBV18	TGTGCCAGCTCATCTTCAGGGGTTGAAAAACTGTTTTTT	CASSSSGVEKLFF
TRBD2	few	TRBJ2-6	TRBV29-1	TGCAGCGTGTTTGCGGGAGCCGTTTTTTCTGGGGCCAACGTCCTGACTTTC	CSVFAGAVFSGANVLTF
TRBD1	many	TRBJ1-1	TRBV12-3/TRBV12-4	TGTGCCAGCAGTAGACCCGGGACAGGGAACACTGAAGCTTTCTTT	CASSRPGTGNTEAFF
-	few	TRBJ2-7	TRBV5-5	TGTGCCAGCAGCTCGGAAGGGGGTAGGGGCTACTCCTACGAGCAGTACTTC	CASSSEGGRGYSYEQYF
-	-	TRBJ2-3	TRBV5-5	TGTGCCAGCAGCTTGGACGGGAACACAGATACGCAGTATTTT	CASSLDGNTDTQYF
TRBD1	few	TRBJ2-7	TRBV10-3	TGTGCCATCACCGATCAGCCGGGACAGGGGAACTACGAGCAGTACTTC	CAITDQPGQGNYEQYF
-	few	TRBJ2-3	TRBV20-1	TGCAGTGCTGTATTCACTAGGGGAGATACGCAGTATTTT	CSAVFTRGDTQYF
-	-	TRBJ1-3	TRBV3-1	TGTGCCAGCAGCCAGTCCGGGACACCCGGAAACACCATATATTTT	CASSQSGTPGNTIYF
TRBD2	few	TRBJ2-5	TRBV20-1	TGCAGTGCTCGTAGCGGGGGCCAAGAGACCCAGTACTTC	CSARSGGQETQYF
TRBD2	many	TRBJ2-3	TRBV29-1	TGCAGCGTTCAAGTGGCTAGCGGGAGCACAGATACGCAGTATTTT	CSVQVASGSTDTQYF
-	few	TRBJ1-5	TRBV2	TGTGCCAGCAGTGAAAGTCTCGGGGTTCAGCCCCAGCATTTT	CASSESLGVQPQHF
TRBD2	-	TRBJ2-3	TRBV7-3	TGTGCCAGCAGCTTAGGGGACGGAGCGGGAGGATTCAGGGATACGCAGTATTTT	CASSLGDGAGGFRDTQYF
TRBD1	many	TRBJ1-1	TRBV29-1	TGCAGCGCCGAGGGACAGTTGAACACTGAAGCTTTCTTT	CSAEGQLNTEAFF
TRBD1	-	TRBJ1-1	TRBV25-1	TGTGCCAGCCGCGGGACAGGGCCCTCTGAAGCTTTCTTT	CASRGTGPSEAFF
TRBD1	-	TRBJ2-3	TRBV9	TGTGCCAGCAGCACCAGGGGGCTAGGCACAGATACGCAGTATTTT	CASSTRGLGTDTQYF
-	-	TRBJ2-4	TRBV12-3/TRBV12-4	TGTGCCAGCACCTTGACTGGGCAGGGCAAAAACATTCAGTACTTC	CASTLTGQGKNIQYF
-	many	TRBJ1-6	TRBV15	TGTGCCACCAGCAGAGATGCGACGGAGACAAATTCACCCCTCCACTTT	CATSRDATETNSPLHF
TRBD2	-	TRBJ2-7	TRBV15	TGTGCCACCAGCACCCTGCTAGCGGACCAGCAGTACTTC	CATSTLLADQQYF
-	-	TRBJ1-1	TRBV5-1	TGCGCCAGCAGCCCAGTTACGAACACTGAAGCTTTCTTT	CASSPVTNTEAFF
-	few	TRBJ1-5	TRBV5-1	TGCGCCAGCAGCACCCAGGGCAAGAATCAGCCCCAGCATTTT	CASSTQGKNQPQHF
TRBD1	few	TRBJ1-2	TRBV30	TGTGCCTGGAAGGGGACAGGGTATGGCTACACCTTC	CAWKGTGYGYTF
-	-	TRBJ1-5	TRBV11-3	TGTGCCAGCAGCTTAAGTTGGGGGGGACCCCAGCATTTT	CASSLSWGGPQHF
-	-	TRBJ1-2	TRBV7-2	TGTGCCAGCAGCTTACGACAGGAGGGGAACTATGGCTACACCTTC	CASSLRQEGNYGYTF
-	few	TRBJ1-2	TRBV5-5	TGTGCCAGCAGCTTGGGACAGAGCTTCTATGGCTACACCTTC	CASSLGQSFYGYTF
-	few	TRBJ1-5	TRBV20-1	TGCAGTGCTAGAGATCCCGGCAGGGGTCAGCCCCAGCATTTT	CSARDPGRGQPQHF
TRBD1	-	TRBJ2-7	TRBV27	TGTGCCAGCAGTTTACGGGCAGGGGGCCTCTACGAGCAGTACTTC	CASSLRAGGLYEQYF
-	-	TRBJ2-7	TRBV5-1	TGCGCCAGCAGCCGTGGACCCGACTACGAGCAGTACTTC	CASSRGPDYEQYF
-	once	TRBJ2-3	TRBV30	TGTGCCTGGAGTTTCCGGGACTTCCAATATTTT	CAWSFRDFQYF
-	many	TRBJ2-5	TRBV10-3	TGTGCCATCAGTGAAGGCTCTGCAGGGGAGACCCAGTACTTC	CAISEGSAGETQYF
-	-	TRBJ1-6	TRBV4-3	TGCGCCAGCAGCCAAGGGTTAGCGAATTCACCCCTCCACTTT	CASSQGLANSPLHF